The clone carrying this T cell receptor beta chain was seen at least ten times. J lost 5 bases, V lost 5 bases, and 8 bases had no gene match. The CDR3 extends over 14 amino acids. The germline CDR1 and CDR2 sequences are PRHDT and FYEKMQ (reference sequence). This sample was taken from a study of T-cell reconstitution after alpha-beta-depleted transplantation in children. The library targeted TCRbeta and was prepared with unique molecular identifiers. TCRdb re-derived calls from the PCR reads in MiXCR, one entry per CDR3 protein. The table has approximately 300,000 distinct CDR3 sequences, roughly a tenth seen once; the top ten hold around 7.6%.

The sequence came from a boy under two years old with acute myeloid leukemia, due to receive a stem cell transplant. The specimen was PBMCs, collected before TCRalphabeta/CD19-depleted stem cell transplant. The rearrangement joins TRBV13 to TRBJ2-5, with 7 nucleotides matching TRBD1. The chain's CDR3 is CASSGDRVVETQYF. The DNA for the CDR3 is TGTGCCAGCAGCGGAGACAGGGTTGTGGAGACCCAGTACTTC.